The rows below give T cell receptor beta chains drawn from one sample of a study of T-cell reconstitution after alpha-beta-depleted transplantation in children. TCRdb itself ran the PCR reads through MiXCR, one entry per CDR3 protein. The top ten hold approximately 3% of the sample, which has a few hundred thousand distinct CDR3 sequences, approximately 20% seen once. Here the sequenced sample was PBMCs from the stem cell graft donor, taken from the stem cell graft. All receptors come from a human donor who donated a stem cell graft to a child with acute lymphoblastic leukemia. Each CDR3 is given with its conserved first and last residue. D genes are given only for firm matches. Clone sizes are given selectively: once, few, many, or a class where the clone is expanded.

size	V	J	D	DNA	CDR3
few	TRBV11-2	TRBJ2-4	-	TGTGCCAGCAGCGCGACGGTAGCCAAAAACATTCAGTACTTC	CASSATVAKNIQYF
few	TRBV5-1	TRBJ2-5	-	TGCGCCAGCAGCTTGGTGGTAGCGACCCAAGAGACCCAGTACTTC	CASSLVVATQETQYF
-	TRBV29-1	TRBJ2-3	-	TGCAGCGTTGAAGTTTTAGCGGGACAGAGATACACAGATACGCAGTATTTT	CSVEVLAGQRYTDTQYF
-	TRBV10-2	TRBJ2-1	-	TGCGCCAGCAGTGAGTCGCAGTGGAATGAGCAGTTCTTC	CASSESQWNEQFF
few	TRBV7-9	TRBJ2-7	TRBD1	TGTGCCAGCAGCGACTCCGGGACAGGGATCTCCTACGAGCAGTACTTC	CASSDSGTGISYEQYF
few	TRBV5-1	TRBJ2-1	-	TGCGCCAGCAGCTTGCAACTGAGCTACTACAATGAGCAGTTCTTC	CASSLQLSYYNEQFF
-	TRBV20-1	TRBJ1-1	TRBD1	TGCAGTGCTAGAGATCCCCCTTGGGACAGAAGGACTGAAGCTTTCTTT	CSARDPPWDRRTEAFF
many	TRBV7-6	TRBJ2-3	TRBD1	TGTGCCAGCACCCAGGGGGCAGGGGATACGCAGTATTTT	CASTQGAGDTQYF
-	TRBV6-1	TRBJ1-1	-	TGTGCCAGCAGTGAATTGGATATCAGGGTCATGAACACTGAAGCTTTCTTT	CASSELDIRVMNTEAFF
few	TRBV2	TRBJ1-6	TRBD1	TGTGCCAGCAGCTACCAGGGGGCGCGTTCACCCCTCCACTTT	CASSYQGARSPLHF
-	TRBV27	TRBJ2-3	TRBD2	TGTGCCAGCAGTTTCCGTACGACTGAGCGGGGGATGGATACGCAGTATTTT	CASSFRTTERGMDTQYF
few	TRBV4-2	TRBJ1-6	TRBD1	TGTGCCAGCAGCCAAGATGACAGGGGGCTGGTGATTAATTCACCCCTCCACTTT	CASSQDDRGLVINSPLHF
-	TRBV27	TRBJ2-3	-	TGTGCCAGCAGGGGTATGCCAGATACGCAGTATTTT	CASRGMPDTQYF
-	TRBV5-1	TRBJ2-3	-	TGCGCCAGCTCCGACGAGCCCCCAGGTCTCGGATCGCAGTATTTT	CASSDEPPGLGSQYF
few	TRBV5-5	TRBJ1-1	-	TGTGCCAGCAGCCCCCAATTTGCCCGAGAGTGGACTGAAGCTTTCTTT	CASSPQFAREWTEAFF
-	TRBV20-1	TRBJ2-1	-	TGCAGTGCTAGAGATCCAGGGCTCGATGAGCAGTTCTTC	CSARDPGLDEQFF
-	TRBV5-1	TRBJ1-1	-	TGCGCCAGCAGCTTGTCCCAGGGCAAGGCTGAAGCTTTCTTT	CASSLSQGKAEAFF
few	TRBV12-3/TRBV12-4	TRBJ2-1	-	TGTGCCAGCCCCGGGACGGGAAACTATGAGCAGTTCTTC	CASPGTGNYEQFF
few	TRBV3-1	TRBJ1-2	-	TGTGCCAGCAGCCAAGATCCAGCAGCCTATGGCTACACCTTC	CASSQDPAAYGYTF
few	TRBV5-1	TRBJ1-5	TRBD1	TGCGCCAGCAGCTGGGGAGGAACAGGGGTAAATCAGCCCCAGCATTTT	CASSWGGTGVNQPQHF
few	TRBV12-3/TRBV12-4	TRBJ1-1	-	TGTGCCAGCCTCTGGGGGAAGGGCACTGAAGCTTTCTTT	CASLWGKGTEAFF
few	TRBV12-5	TRBJ2-1	TRBD2	TGTGCTAGTGGTCCCCTACTAGCGGAGTCAACACACTCCTACAATGAGCAGTTCTTC	CASGPLLAESTHSYNEQFF
few	TRBV20-1	TRBJ1-3	-	TGCAGTGCTAGAGATGGAAAGACCTCTGGAAACACCATATATTTT	CSARDGKTSGNTIYF
-	TRBV5-6	TRBJ2-3	-	TGTGCCAGCAGTTCTGGGCCGGAGGGCGGCAGTGCAGATACGCAGTATTTT	CASSSGPEGGSADTQYF
-	TRBV10-3	TRBJ2-5	TRBD1	TGTGCCACCAATTCTCCGGGACAGGAGGAGACCCAGTACTTC	CATNSPGQEETQYF
-	TRBV5-1	TRBJ2-7	-	TGCGCCAGCCGGGATTCCGGGGGTAGATACGAGCAGTACTTC	CASRDSGGRYEQYF
few	TRBV12-3/TRBV12-4	TRBJ2-2	-	TGTGCCAGCAGTTTAAGGGGGGCGGGAGTAACGAACACCGGGGAGCTGTTTTTT	CASSLRGAGVTNTGELFF
-	TRBV20-1	TRBJ2-1	TRBD2	TGCAGTGCTAGAGATCTCGGTAGCGGGACCTTTTCCTACAATGAGCAGTTCTTC	CSARDLGSGTFSYNEQFF
few	TRBV12-3/TRBV12-4	TRBJ1-5	-	TGTGCCAGCAGTTTAGGCAGGAGTAGCAATCAGCCCCAGCATTTT	CASSLGRSSNQPQHF
-	TRBV27	TRBJ1-5	-	TGTGCCAGCAGTTTGACAGAATTGAATCAGCCCCAGCATTTT	CASSLTELNQPQHF
few	TRBV11-2	TRBJ1-1	-	TGTGCCAGCGTTTGGGGGAACACTGAAGCTTTCTTT	CASVWGNTEAFF
-	TRBV2	TRBJ2-4	TRBD2	TGTGCCAGCTTGACTAGCGGGAGTCCCAACATTCAGTACTTC	CASLTSGSPNIQYF
-	TRBV11-1	TRBJ1-1	-	TGTGCCAGCTTGAGTACACCGAACACTGAAGCTTTCTTT	CASLSTPNTEAFF
few	TRBV9	TRBJ2-1	TRBD2	TGTGCCAGCAGCGTAGGGGGGGGTAACATCATTTACAATGAGCAGTTCTTC	CASSVGGGNIIYNEQFF
few	TRBV29-1	TRBJ1-1	-	TGCAGCGTTGGACGCGTAAACCGGGACTTGAACACTGAAGCTTTCTTT	CSVGRVNRDLNTEAFF
-	TRBV20-1	TRBJ1-2	-	TGCAGTGCTAGGGTGAGGGGGGGATATGGCTACACCTTC	CSARVRGGYGYTF
-	TRBV3-1	TRBJ2-7	TRBD2	TGTGCCAGCATGTCGACTAGCGCCGAGCAGTACTTC	CASMSTSAEQYF
many	TRBV5-1	TRBJ2-2	TRBD1	TGCGCCAGCAGCTTGCGGGCAGGGGGCAACACCGGGGAGCTGTTTTTT	CASSLRAGGNTGELFF
-	TRBV29-1	TRBJ2-7	TRBD1	TGCAGCGTTGAAGCCGGGACAGGAACCTACGAGCAGTACTTC	CSVEAGTGTYEQYF
-	TRBV19	TRBJ1-1	TRBD1	TGTGCCAGTAGTAGGGGACAGGGGGCGCGGAGCACTGAAGCTTTCTTT	CASSRGQGARSTEAFF
-	TRBV5-4	TRBJ2-1	-	TGTGCCAGCAGCTTGCAGGTCTCCTCCCCTTACAATGAGCAGTTCTTC	CASSLQVSSPYNEQFF
few	TRBV7-8	TRBJ2-1	TRBD2	TGTGCCAGCAGCTTAGAAGCGGGGGGCTCAGGGCAGTTCTTC	CASSLEAGGSGQFF
few	TRBV9	TRBJ2-3	-	TGTGCCAGCACCCCACTGTGGGATACGCAGTATTTT	CASTPLWDTQYF
-	TRBV10-3	TRBJ2-4	-	TGTGCCATAGGAGGTAGTAACCGGGCCAAAAACATTCAGTACTTC	CAIGGSNRAKNIQYF
-	TRBV28	TRBJ1-2	TRBD1	TGTGCCAGCAGTTTCTCGGGACAGGGGAACTATGGCTACACCTTC	CASSFSGQGNYGYTF
-	TRBV5-1	TRBJ1-2	-	TGCGCCAGCAGCTCCAGGGACCCTTATGGCTACACCTTC	CASSSRDPYGYTF
-	TRBV10-2	TRBJ1-6	-	TGCGCCAGCAGTGAGTCGGGGACAAGTGTCCACTTT	CASSESGTSVHF
-	TRBV7-2	TRBJ2-2	-	TGTGCCAGCCTCCTAGCGCCGAACACCGGGGAGCTGTTTTTT	CASLLAPNTGELFF
-	TRBV27	TRBJ2-7	-	TGTGCCAGCAGTTTATCGCAAGACTACGAGCAGTACTTC	CASSLSQDYEQYF
-	TRBV6-1	TRBJ1-1	TRBD1	TGTGCCAGCAGACACCGGACAGGGTCGCTCACTGAAGCTTTCTTT	CASRHRTGSLTEAFF
few	TRBV5-1	TRBJ1-1	TRBD1	TGCGCCAGCAGCGCGGACCGGGACAGGGGCGTCACTGAAGCTTTCTTT	CASSADRDRGVTEAFF
few	TRBV4-1	TRBJ2-7	TRBD2	TGCGCCAGCAGCCCGTCGGGACTAGCGGGAGGGCAACTCTACTACGAGCAGTACTTC	CASSPSGLAGGQLYYEQYF
few	TRBV18	TRBJ2-6	TRBD1	TGTGCCAGCTCATCACTTCTCCGGGGACAGGGGTCTGGGGCCAACGTCCTGACTTTC	CASSSLLRGQGSGANVLTF
-	TRBV29-1	TRBJ2-7	-	TGCAGCGTTAAATCATCCTACGAGCAGTACTTC	CSVKSSYEQYF
few	TRBV27	TRBJ1-5	TRBD1	TGTGCCAGCGGACCGGGGACAGGGAATCAGCCCCAGCATTTT	CASGPGTGNQPQHF
few	TRBV12-3/TRBV12-4	TRBJ1-3	TRBD1	TGTGCCAGCAGCACGACAGGGGGATCGAACACCATATATTTT	CASSTTGGSNTIYF
few	TRBV15	TRBJ2-3	TRBD2	TGTGCCACAGGAGCGGGAGCCCCCACAGATACGCAGTATTTT	CATGAGAPTDTQYF
-	TRBV15	TRBJ2-1	TRBD2	TGTGCCACCAGCAAGCTAGCGGGAGTTAACAATGAGCAGTTCTTC	CATSKLAGVNNEQFF
-	TRBV14	TRBJ2-7	TRBD2	TGTGCCAGCAGCCTTCCGGGACTAGTCCCCTACGAGCAGTACTTC	CASSLPGLVPYEQYF